This TCR beta chain derives from a study of spatial heterogeneity in lung cancer. On the study more broadly: Sequences of the beta chain were consistently detected in greater numbers than alpha-chain sequences. The study, taken as a whole, reports: For expanded intratumoral alpha and beta TCRs, counts tracked tumor mutation counts.

TCRdb passed the 5' RACE reads through MiXCR, listing each CDR3 protein once. The table lists roughly 4,100 distinct CDR3 sequences, roughly two fifths of them singletons. Trimming left V 1 base short and J 1 base short, with 4 bases between. Germline V CDR1 and CDR2: SEHNR, FQNEAQ (reference sequence). This CDR3 region has 13 residues. Time point reported: sample taken at primary tumor resection. Samples were obtained from about 72 donors, all untreated early-stage non-small cell lung cancer patients. Whole RNA from tumor, nontumor lung or frozen PBMC was sequenced unsorted. This clonotype is a singleton in its sample. The antigen is unknown.

The V and J genes are TRBV7-9 and TRBJ1-1, with D unclear. Sample: lung tumor tissue, taken at surgery. The source is a male donor with early-stage non-small cell lung cancer. CDR3 coding DNA: TGTGCCAGCAGCTTAGGGAAGAACACTGAAGCTTTCTTT. This translates into CASSLGKNTEAFF.